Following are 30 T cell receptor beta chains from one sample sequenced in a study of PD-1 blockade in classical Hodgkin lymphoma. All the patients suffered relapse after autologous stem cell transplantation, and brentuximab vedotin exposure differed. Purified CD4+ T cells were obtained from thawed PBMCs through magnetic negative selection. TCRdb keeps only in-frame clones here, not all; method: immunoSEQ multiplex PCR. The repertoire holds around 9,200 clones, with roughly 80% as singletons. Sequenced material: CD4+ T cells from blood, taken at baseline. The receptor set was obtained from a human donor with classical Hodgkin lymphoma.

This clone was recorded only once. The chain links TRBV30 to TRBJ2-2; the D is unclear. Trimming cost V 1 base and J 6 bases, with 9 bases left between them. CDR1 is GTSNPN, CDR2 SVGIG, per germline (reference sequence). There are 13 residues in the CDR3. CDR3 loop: CAWSAGGSGELFF. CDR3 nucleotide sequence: TGTGCCTGGAGTGCCGGTGGATCCGGGGAGCTGTTTTTT.

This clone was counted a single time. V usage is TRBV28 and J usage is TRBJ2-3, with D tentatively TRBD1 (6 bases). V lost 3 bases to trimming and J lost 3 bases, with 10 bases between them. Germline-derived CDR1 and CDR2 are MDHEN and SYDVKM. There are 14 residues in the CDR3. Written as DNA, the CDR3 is TGTGCCAGCAGTTTCAGGGGACGGACAGATACGCAGTATTTT. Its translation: CASSFRGRTDTQYF. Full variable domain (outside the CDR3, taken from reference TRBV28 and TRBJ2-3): DVKVTQSSRYLVKRTGEKVFLECVQDMDHENMFWYRQDPGLGLRLIYFSYDVKMKEKGDIPEGYSVSREKKERFSLILESASTNQTSMYLCASSFRGRTDTQYFGPGTRLTVL.

CDR3 protein: CASSPDRERHEQYF. CDR3 bases: TGTGCCAGTAGCCCCGACAGGGAGAGGCACGAGCAGTACTTC. This chain connects TRBV19 to TRBJ2-7; 7 bases agree with TRBD1. The CDR3 has 14 residues. The V gene's germline CDR1 is LNHDA and CDR2 SQIVND (reference sequence). With 6 bases clipped from V and 5 bases from J, the junction kept 10 bases outside the gene matches.

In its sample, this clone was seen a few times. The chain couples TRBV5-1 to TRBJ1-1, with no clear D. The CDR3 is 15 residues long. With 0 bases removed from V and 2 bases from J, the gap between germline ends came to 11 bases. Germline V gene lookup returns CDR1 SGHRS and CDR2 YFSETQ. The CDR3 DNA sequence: TGCGCCAGCAGCTTGGGTCCGGGCTCCAACACTGAAGCTTTCTTT. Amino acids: CASSLGPGSNTEAFF.

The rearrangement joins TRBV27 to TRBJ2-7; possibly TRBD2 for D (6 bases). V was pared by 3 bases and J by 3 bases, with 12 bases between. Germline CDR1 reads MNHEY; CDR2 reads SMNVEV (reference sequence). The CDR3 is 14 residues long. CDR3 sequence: CASSFRDGSYEQYF. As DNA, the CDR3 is TGTGCCAGCAGTTTTCGGGACGGGAGCTACGAGCAGTACTTC.

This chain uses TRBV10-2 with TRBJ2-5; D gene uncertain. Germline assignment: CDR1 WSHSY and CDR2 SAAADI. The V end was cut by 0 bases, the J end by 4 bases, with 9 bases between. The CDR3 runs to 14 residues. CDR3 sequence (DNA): TGCGCCAGCAGTGAGTCTAAGGGAAGAGAGACCCAGTACTTC. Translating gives CASSESKGRETQYF.

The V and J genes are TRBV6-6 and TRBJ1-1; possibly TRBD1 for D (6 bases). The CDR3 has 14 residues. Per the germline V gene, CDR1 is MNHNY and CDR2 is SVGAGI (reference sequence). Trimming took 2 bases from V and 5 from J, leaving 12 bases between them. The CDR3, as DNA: TGTGCCAGCAGTTACGGACAGCTATCAACTGAAGCTTTCTTT. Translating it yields CASSYGQLSTEAFF.

The CDR3 region has the DNA TGTGCCAGCAGTGGCACAGGGGGGGGTTGGAACACTGAAGCTTTCTTT. Protein product: CASSGTGGGWNTEAFF. The rearrangement joins TRBV6-1 to TRBJ1-1; 8 nucleotides line up with TRBD1. Germline assignment: CDR1 MNHNS and CDR2 SASEGT. V was pared by 4 bases and J by 1 base, with 8 bases of the junction left unmatched. This CDR3 region has 16 residues.

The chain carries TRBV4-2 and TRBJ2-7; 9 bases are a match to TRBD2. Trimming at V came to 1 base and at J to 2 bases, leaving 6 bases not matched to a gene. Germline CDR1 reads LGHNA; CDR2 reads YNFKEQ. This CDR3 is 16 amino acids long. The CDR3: CASSQVAGGPPYEQYF. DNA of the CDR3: TGTGCCAGCAGCCAAGTGGCGGGAGGGCCCCCCTACGAGCAGTACTTC.

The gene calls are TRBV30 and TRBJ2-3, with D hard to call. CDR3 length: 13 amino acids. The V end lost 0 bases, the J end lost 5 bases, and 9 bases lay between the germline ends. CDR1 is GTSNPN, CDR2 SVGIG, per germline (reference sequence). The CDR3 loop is CAWSVQWRDTQYF. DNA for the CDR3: TGTGCCTGGAGTGTACAGTGGCGAGATACGCAGTATTTT.

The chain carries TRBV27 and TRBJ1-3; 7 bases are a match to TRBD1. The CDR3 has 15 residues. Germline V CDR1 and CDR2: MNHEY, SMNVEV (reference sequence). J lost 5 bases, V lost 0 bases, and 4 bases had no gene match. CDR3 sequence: CASSLSRDSRNTIYF. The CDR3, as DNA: TGTGCCAGCAGTTTATCCCGGGACAGCAGAAACACCATATATTTT.

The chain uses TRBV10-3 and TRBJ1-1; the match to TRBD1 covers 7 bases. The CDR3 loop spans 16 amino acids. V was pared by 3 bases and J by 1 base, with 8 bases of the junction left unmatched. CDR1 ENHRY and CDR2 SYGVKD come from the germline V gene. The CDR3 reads CAISDYSAGGNTEAFF. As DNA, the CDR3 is TGTGCCATCAGTGATTATTCTGCAGGGGGGAACACTGAAGCTTTCTTT.

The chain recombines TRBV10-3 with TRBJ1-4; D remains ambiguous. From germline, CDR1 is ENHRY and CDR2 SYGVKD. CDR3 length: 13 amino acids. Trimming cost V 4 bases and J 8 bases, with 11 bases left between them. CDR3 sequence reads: CAISVSDQEKLFF. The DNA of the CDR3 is TGTGCCATCAGTGTCAGTGATCAGGAAAAACTGTTTTTT.

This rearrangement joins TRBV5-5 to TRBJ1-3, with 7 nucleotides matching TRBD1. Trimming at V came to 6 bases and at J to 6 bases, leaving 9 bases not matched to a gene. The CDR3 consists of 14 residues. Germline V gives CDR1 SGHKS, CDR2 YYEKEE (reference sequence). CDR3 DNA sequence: TGTGCCAGCACCGACAGGGAGTCCCCAAACACCATATATTTT. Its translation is CASTDRESPNTIYF.

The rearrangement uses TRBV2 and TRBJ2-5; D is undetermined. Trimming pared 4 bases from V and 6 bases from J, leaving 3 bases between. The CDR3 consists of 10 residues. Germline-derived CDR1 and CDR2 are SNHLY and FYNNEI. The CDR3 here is CASSVQTQYF. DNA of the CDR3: TGTGCCAGCAGTGTGCAGACCCAGTACTTC.

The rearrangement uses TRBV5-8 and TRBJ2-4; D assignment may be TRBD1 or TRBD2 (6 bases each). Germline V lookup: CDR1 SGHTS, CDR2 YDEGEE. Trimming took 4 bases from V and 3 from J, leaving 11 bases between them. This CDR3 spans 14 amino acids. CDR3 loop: CASSQRGDKNIQYF. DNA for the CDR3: TGTGCCAGCAGCCAAAGGGGGGACAAAAACATTCAGTACTTC.

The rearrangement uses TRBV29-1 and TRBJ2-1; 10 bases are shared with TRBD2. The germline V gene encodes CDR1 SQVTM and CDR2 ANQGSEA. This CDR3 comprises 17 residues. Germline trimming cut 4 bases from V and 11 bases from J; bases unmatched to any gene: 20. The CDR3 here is CSVGEESGLARLRKQFF. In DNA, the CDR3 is TGCAGCGTTGGGGAGGAATCGGGACTAGCGAGACTCAGGAAGCAGTTCTTC.

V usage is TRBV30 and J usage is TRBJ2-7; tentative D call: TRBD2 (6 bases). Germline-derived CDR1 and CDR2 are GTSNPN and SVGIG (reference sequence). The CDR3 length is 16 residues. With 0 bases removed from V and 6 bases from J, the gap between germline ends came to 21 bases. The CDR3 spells CAWSVSPFGGRREQYF. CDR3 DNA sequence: TGTGCCTGGAGTGTAAGTCCTTTCGGAGGGAGGCGCGAGCAGTACTTC.

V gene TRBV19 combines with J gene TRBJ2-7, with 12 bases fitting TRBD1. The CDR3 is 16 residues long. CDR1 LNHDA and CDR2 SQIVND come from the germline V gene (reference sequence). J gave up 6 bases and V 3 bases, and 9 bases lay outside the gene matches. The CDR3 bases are TGTGCCAGTAGTATCTTAACCGGGACAGGGGGCCGCGAGCAGTACTTC. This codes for CASSILTGTGGREQYF.

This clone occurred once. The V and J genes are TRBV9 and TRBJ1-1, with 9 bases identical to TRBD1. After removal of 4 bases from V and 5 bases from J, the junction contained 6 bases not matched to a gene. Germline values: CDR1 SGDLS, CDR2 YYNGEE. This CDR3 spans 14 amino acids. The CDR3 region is CASSRGQGRTEAFF. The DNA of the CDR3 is TGTGCCAGCAGCCGGGGACAGGGTAGAACTGAAGCTTTCTTT.

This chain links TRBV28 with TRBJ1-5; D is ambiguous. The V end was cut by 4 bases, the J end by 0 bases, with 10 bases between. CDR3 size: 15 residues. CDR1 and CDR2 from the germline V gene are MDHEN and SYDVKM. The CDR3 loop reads CASSSYRTSNQPQHF. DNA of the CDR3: TGTGCCAGCAGTTCATACCGGACTAGCAATCAGCCCCAGCATTTT.

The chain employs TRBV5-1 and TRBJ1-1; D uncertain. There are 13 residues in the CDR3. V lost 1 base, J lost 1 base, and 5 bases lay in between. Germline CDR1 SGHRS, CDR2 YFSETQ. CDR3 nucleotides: TGCGCCAGCAGCTTGCTGAGGAACACTGAAGCTTTCTTT. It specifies CASSLLRNTEAFF.

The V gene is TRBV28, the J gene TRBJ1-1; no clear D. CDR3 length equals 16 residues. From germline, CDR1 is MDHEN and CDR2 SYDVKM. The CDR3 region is CAHRSTVKRENTEAFF. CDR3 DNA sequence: TGTGCACACCGTTCTACCGTGAAAAGGGAGAACACTGAAGCTTTCTTT. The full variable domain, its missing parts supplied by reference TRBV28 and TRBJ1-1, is DVKVTQSSRYLVKRTGEKVFLECVQDMDHENMFWYRQDPGLGLRLIYFSYDVKMKEKGDIPEGYSVSREKKERFSLILESASTNQTSMYLCAHRSTVKRENTEAFFGQGTRLTVV.

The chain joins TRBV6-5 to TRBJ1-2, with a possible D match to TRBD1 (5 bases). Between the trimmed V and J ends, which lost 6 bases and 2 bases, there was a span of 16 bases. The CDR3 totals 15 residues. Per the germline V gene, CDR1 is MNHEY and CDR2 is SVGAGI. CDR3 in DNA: TGTGCCAGCAGGGACCGGTCGGGACTCAACTATGGCTACACCTTC. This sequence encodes CASRDRSGLNYGYTF.

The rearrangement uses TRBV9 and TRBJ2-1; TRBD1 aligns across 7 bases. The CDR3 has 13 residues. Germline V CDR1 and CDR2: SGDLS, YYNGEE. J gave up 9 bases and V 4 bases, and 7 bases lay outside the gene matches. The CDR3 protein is CASSPRGMSEQFF. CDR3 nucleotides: TGTGCCAGCAGCCCCAGGGGGATGAGTGAGCAGTTCTTC.

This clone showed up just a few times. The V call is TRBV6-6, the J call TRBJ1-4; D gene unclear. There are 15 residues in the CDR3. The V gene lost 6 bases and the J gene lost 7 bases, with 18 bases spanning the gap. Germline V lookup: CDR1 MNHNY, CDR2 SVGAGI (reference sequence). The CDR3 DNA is TGTGCCAGCAGAGAACCGGGGAAGGGAGGTGAAAAACTGTTTTTT. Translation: CASREPGKGGEKLFF.

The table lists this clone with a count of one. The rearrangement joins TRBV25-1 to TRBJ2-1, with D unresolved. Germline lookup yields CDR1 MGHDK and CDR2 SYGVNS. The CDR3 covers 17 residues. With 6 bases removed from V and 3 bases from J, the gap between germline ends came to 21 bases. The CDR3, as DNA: TGTGCCAGCAGCGATAGTAGGACCCTTAATCTCTACAATGAGCAGTTCTTC. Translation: CASSDSRTLNLYNEQFF.

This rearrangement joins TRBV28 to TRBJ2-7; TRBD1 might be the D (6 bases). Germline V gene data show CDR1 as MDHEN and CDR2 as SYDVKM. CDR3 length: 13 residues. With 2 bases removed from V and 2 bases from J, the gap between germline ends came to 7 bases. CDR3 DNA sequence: TGTGCCAGCAGTTTAGCAGGGGCCTACGAGCAGTACTTC. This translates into CASSLAGAYEQYF. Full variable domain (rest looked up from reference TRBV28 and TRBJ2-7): DVKVTQSSRYLVKRTGEKVFLECVQDMDHENMFWYRQDPGLGLRLIYFSYDVKMKEKGDIPEGYSVSREKKERFSLILESASTNQTSMYLCASSLAGAYEQYFGPGTRLTVT.

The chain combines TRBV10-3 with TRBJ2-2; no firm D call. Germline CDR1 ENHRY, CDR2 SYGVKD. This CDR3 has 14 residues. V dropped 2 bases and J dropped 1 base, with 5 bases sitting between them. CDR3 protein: CAISETQNTGELFF. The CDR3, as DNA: TGTGCCATCAGTGAGACGCAGAACACCGGGGAGCTGTTTTTT.

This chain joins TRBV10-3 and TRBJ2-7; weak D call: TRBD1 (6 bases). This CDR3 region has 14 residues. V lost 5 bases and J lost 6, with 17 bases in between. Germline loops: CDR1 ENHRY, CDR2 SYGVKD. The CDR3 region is CAISSDGGLGEQYF. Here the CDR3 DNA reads TGTGCCATCAGTTCTGATGGGGGCTTGGGCGAGCAGTACTTC.